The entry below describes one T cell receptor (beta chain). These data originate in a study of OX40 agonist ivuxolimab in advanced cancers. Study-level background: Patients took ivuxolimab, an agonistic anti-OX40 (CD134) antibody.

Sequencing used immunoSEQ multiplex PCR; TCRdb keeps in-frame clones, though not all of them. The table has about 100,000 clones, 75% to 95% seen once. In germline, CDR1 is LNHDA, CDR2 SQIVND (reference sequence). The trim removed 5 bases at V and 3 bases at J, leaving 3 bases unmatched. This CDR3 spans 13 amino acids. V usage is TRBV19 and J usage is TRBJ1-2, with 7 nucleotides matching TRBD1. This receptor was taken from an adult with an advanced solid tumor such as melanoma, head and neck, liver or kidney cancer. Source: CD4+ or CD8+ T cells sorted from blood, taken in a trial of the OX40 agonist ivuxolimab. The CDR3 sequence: CASSPGQYYGYTF. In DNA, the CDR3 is TGTGCCAGTAGTCCGGGACAGTACTATGGCTACACCTTC.